This T cell receptor beta chain was recovered during a study of T cell repertoires in cytomegalovirus infection (dated by TCRdb to between 2019 and 2020). Context from the whole study: Donor HLA type was relevant to the analysis, as public TCR beta signatures indicated carriage of CMV infection together with the matching HLA type.

V and J lose 7 bases and 3 bases, and a span of 13 bases separates them. CDR1 and CDR2, per the germline V gene (reference sequence), are LNHDA and SQIVND. CDR3 length: 14 amino acids, cysteine to phenylalanine. The only DNA kept is the CDR3, 42 bases in frame from the first base. Sequencer: Illumina HiSeq 1500. The raw public reads went through TCRdb reprocessing: fastp at Q25, MiXCR clone calling, in-frame beta chains kept. CDR3 protein duplicates are merged, each entry listing the most common genes and DNA. This sample holds almost 500,000 distinct CDR3 sequences; about 11% were observed only once. The top ten clonotypes cover 10% of the sample. The paper's findings and limits, for the study overall: Cumulative frequency of public TCR beta family members discriminated carriers of CMV infection plus the relevant HLA type in this cohort and an independent roughly 320-donor cohort. The ex vivo response was dominated by HLA-C-restricted CMV-specific TCR beta clonotypes, which also provided the single most frequent clonotype in two of eight donors.

A note on this clonotype: Its antigen is currently not known. Base qualities are missing; no much larger clone stands one base away.

The TCR comes from a human donor in good health (CMV status not recorded). Some clones in this sample may be carry-over from other donors' samples. The chain was built from TRBV19 and TRBJ2-1, and TRBD1 may be the D gene, going by 6 matching bases. The sequenced material came from PBMCs. The CDR3 region has the sequence CASTWQGNYNEQFF. At the DNA level, the sequence is TGTGCCAGTACGTGGCAGGGGAACTACAATGAGCAGTTCTTC.